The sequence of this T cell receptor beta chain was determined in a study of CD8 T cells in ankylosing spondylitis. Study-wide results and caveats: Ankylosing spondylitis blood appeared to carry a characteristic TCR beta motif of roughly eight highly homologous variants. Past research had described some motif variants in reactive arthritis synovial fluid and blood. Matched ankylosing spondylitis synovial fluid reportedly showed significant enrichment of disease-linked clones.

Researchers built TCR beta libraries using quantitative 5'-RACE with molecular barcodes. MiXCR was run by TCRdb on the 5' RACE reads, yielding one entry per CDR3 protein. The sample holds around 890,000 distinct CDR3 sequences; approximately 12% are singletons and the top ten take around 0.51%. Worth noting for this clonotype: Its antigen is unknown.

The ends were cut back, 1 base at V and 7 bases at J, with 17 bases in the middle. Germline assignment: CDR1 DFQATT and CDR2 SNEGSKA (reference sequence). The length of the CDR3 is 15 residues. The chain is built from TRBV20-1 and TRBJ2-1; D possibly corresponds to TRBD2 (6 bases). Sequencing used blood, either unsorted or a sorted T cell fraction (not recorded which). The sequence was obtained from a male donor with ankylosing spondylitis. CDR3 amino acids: CSARVPAGSGNEQFF. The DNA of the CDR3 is TGCAGTGCTAGAGTACCCGCGGGATCCGGGAATGAGCAGTTCTTC.